Listed here are 20 T cell receptor beta chains from one sample, sequenced in a study of blood T cell repertoires in COVID-19. Sequenced by immunoSEQ multiplex PCR; TCRdb stores in-frame clones only, minus some. The sample includes about 160,000 clones, approximately 92% of them seen just once. The source material was peripheral blood. Receptors originate from a woman in her 50s with acute or convalescent COVID-19.

This chain links TRBV28 with TRBJ2-3, with D maybe TRBD1 (5 bases). The CDR3 loop spans 14 amino acids. V was pared by 3 bases and J by 2 bases, with 9 bases between. Germline CDR1 reads MDHEN; CDR2 reads SYDVKM. For the CDR3, the DNA is TGTGCCAGCAGTTTTCCAGGGTACACAGATACGCAGTATTTT. Encoded protein: CASSFPGYTDTQYF.

This chain joins TRBV10-3 and TRBJ2-7; D is possibly TRBD1 (5 bases). CDR3 length: 15 residues. V lost 6 bases to trimming and J lost 0 bases, with 15 bases between them. CDR1 and CDR2 from the germline V gene are ENHRY and SYGVKD. This chain's CDR3 is CAIREPTVSSYEQYF. CDR3 nucleotides: TGTGCCATCAGGGAGCCGACAGTTTCCTCCTACGAGCAGTACTTC.

The chain recombines TRBV7-9 with TRBJ2-7, with unresolved D. CDR1 and CDR2 (germline): SEHNR, FQNEAQ (reference sequence). V was cut by 3 bases and J by 2 bases, with 14 bases left in between. The CDR3 totals 15 residues. Here the CDR3 reads CASSFGTANPYEQYF. As DNA, the CDR3 is TGTGCCAGCAGCTTCGGAACAGCAAATCCCTACGAGCAGTACTTC.

The V gene is TRBV28, the J gene TRBJ2-7; tentatively, D is TRBD1 (5 bases). The CDR3 length is 15 residues. Germline V gives CDR1 MDHEN, CDR2 SYDVKM. The germline V and J ends were trimmed by 1 base and 6 bases, with 16 bases remaining between them. CDR3 DNA sequence: TGTGCCAGCAGTTTATTCGGTCAAAGGGGCGGCGAGCAGTACTTC. Amino acids: CASSLFGQRGGEQYF. The whole variable domain, remainder taken from reference TRBV28 and TRBJ2-7, is DVKVTQSSRYLVKRTGEKVFLECVQDMDHENMFWYRQDPGLGLRLIYFSYDVKMKEKGDIPEGYSVSREKKERFSLILESASTNQTSMYLCASSLFGQRGGEQYFGPGTRLTVT.

This chain links TRBV2 with TRBJ1-4; a possible D gene is TRBD1 (5 bases). There are 15 residues in the CDR3. The V end was cut by 2 bases, the J end by 8 bases, with 15 bases between. CDR1 SNHLY and CDR2 FYNNEI come from the germline V gene. For the CDR3, the DNA is TGTGCCAGCAGTGAACGGAAGGTTCCAGGGGAAAAACTGTTTTTT. Residues: CASSERKVPGEKLFF.

The V and J genes are TRBV6-5 and TRBJ2-7, with 7 positions matching TRBD1. CDR3 length equals 13 residues. V lost 6 bases and J lost 7; bases outside the gene matches: 9. The V gene's germline CDR1 is MNHEY and CDR2 SVGAGI. CDR3 protein: CASSLTGDGEQYF. The CDR3 region has the DNA TGTGCCAGCAGCCTTACAGGGGACGGAGAGCAGTACTTC.

The V call is TRBV18, the J call TRBJ1-3, with 7 positions matching TRBD1. Germline loops: CDR1 KGHSH, CDR2 LQKENI. Trimming cost V 0 bases and J 5 bases; bases outside gene matches: 4. This CDR3 contains 15 residues. The CDR3 region has the DNA TGTGCCAGCTCACCACCAGGGGGCAACAGAAACACCATATATTTT. Translating gives CASSPPGGNRNTIYF.

This chain links TRBV9 with TRBJ2-3; 10 nucleotides match TRBD1. Germline trimming cut 2 bases from V and 2 bases from J; bases unmatched to any gene: 5. Germline V gives CDR1 SGDLS, CDR2 YYNGEE. CDR3 length: 16 amino acids. CDR3: CASSVGDRGYTDTQYF. As DNA, the CDR3 is TGTGCCAGCAGCGTTGGGGACAGGGGTTACACAGATACGCAGTATTTT.

The J gene is TRBJ2-1, the V gene TRBV10-2; 9 nucleotides agree with TRBD1. Losses at the gene ends were 2 bases for V and 12 bases for J; bases not matched to a gene: 11. Germline CDR1 reads WSHSY; CDR2 reads SAAADI. The CDR3 has 15 residues. This CDR3 reads CASSEQNRGRGGQFF. The CDR3 DNA reads as TGCGCCAGCAGTGAGCAAAACAGGGGGCGGGGTGGGCAGTTCTTC.

The sample holds one count of this clone. The rearrangement joins TRBV6-5 to TRBJ1-2; D remains unclear. Trimming stripped 7 bases from V and 3 bases from J, with 15 bases between. The CDR3 is 14 amino acids. Looked up from germline, CDR1 is MNHEY and CDR2 is SVGAGI. The CDR3 nucleotides are TGTGCCAGCACCACACGGGGAAGGGACTATGGCTACACCTTC. Translating it yields CASTTRGRDYGYTF.

The chain couples TRBV2 to TRBJ1-2; D remains ambiguous. The CDR3 runs to 13 residues. V lost 4 bases to trimming and J lost 6 bases, with 12 bases between them. Germline lookup yields CDR1 SNHLY and CDR2 FYNNEI. The chain's CDR3 is CASSVEGAHGYTF. CDR3 DNA: TGTGCCAGCAGTGTTGAGGGAGCTCATGGCTACACCTTC. The whole variable domain, filled in from reference TRBV2 and TRBJ1-2, reads EPEVTQTPSHQVTQMGQEVILRCVPISNHLYFYWYRQILGQKVEFLVSFYNNEISEKSEIFDDQFSVERPDGSNFTLKIRSTKLEDSAMYFCASSVEGAHGYTFGSGTRLTVV.

Only one count was recorded for this clone. The chain combines TRBV19 with TRBJ1-1; weak D call: TRBD1 (5 bases). Trimming cost V 3 bases and J 5 bases, with 10 bases left between them. Germline lookup yields CDR1 LNHDA and CDR2 SQIVND (reference sequence). The length of the CDR3 is 13 residues. This chain's CDR3 is CASSIAGGTEAFF. CDR3 coding DNA: TGTGCCAGTAGTATCGCGGGGGGAACTGAAGCTTTCTTT.

V usage is TRBV19 and J usage is TRBJ2-1; 12 nucleotides agree with TRBD2. Germline V gives CDR1 LNHDA, CDR2 SQIVND (reference sequence). After removal of 4 bases from V and 8 bases from J, the junction contained 3 bases not matched to a gene. This CDR3 is built from 14 residues. CDR3 in DNA: TGTGCCAGTAGTACCCGACTAGCGGGAGATGAGCAGTTCTTC. Its protein is CASSTRLAGDEQFF.

This clone has more than one count but fewer than ten. V and J are TRBV4-1 and TRBJ1-2; D gene unclear. Trimming removed 3 bases at V and 9 bases at J, with 23 bases between. The CDR3 is 16 amino acids. Germline CDR1 reads MGHRA; CDR2 reads YSYEKL. DNA of the CDR3: TGCGCCAGCAGCCAGGTAGGCGAGGTCCGAGATGAGCGCTACACCTTC. This codes for CASSQVGEVRDERYTF.

The rearrangement joins TRBV3-1 (or the pseudogene TRBV3-2) to TRBJ2-7, with 7 bases aligning to TRBD2. V was clipped by 3 bases and J by 2 bases; unmatched bases: 7. Germline V gene sequence: CDR1 LGHDT, CDR2 YNNKEL (reference sequence). The CDR3 is 15 residues long. The CDR3 here is CASSQPSGKAYEQYF. As DNA, the CDR3 is TGTGCCAGCAGCCAGCCCAGCGGGAAGGCCTACGAGCAGTACTTC.

V and J are TRBV2 and TRBJ2-3, with 8 positions matching TRBD1. V shed 6 bases and J 7 bases; nucleotides not matched to a gene: 18. Germline values: CDR1 SNHLY, CDR2 FYNNEI. The CDR3 runs 17 residues. The CDR3 here is CASSATGALPKTNTQYF. The CDR3 bases are TGTGCCAGCAGCGCGACAGGGGCCCTACCAAAAACCAATACGCAGTATTTT.

This chain links TRBV4-3 with TRBJ1-2; no clear D. Trimming took off 1 base at V and 8 bases at J, with 14 bases between the two ends. Germline lookup yields CDR1 LGHNA and CDR2 YSLEER. This CDR3 region has 14 residues. CDR3 protein: CASSQVGDIGGYTF. CDR3 sequence (DNA): TGCGCCAGCAGCCAAGTAGGTGACATCGGCGGCTACACCTTC.

The chain combines TRBV6-1 with TRBJ2-1; 11 bases map to TRBD2. V lost 2 bases, J lost 7 bases, and 7 bases stayed unmatched. The CDR3 is made up of 16 amino acids. CDR1 and CDR2 (germline): MNHNS, SASEGT. The CDR3: CASSEWGLAVLNEQFF. The CDR3 DNA is TGTGCCAGCAGTGAATGGGGACTAGCGGTCTTGAATGAGCAGTTCTTC.

This clone has only a few counts. The V call is TRBV7-9, the J call TRBJ2-7, with 7 nucleotides matching TRBD2. The CDR3 has 12 residues. In germline, CDR1 is SEHNR, CDR2 FQNEAQ (reference sequence). The junction had 9 bases not matched to a gene; V was cut back by 4 bases and J by 12 bases. CDR3 residues: CASSYRQRGLYF. CDR3 in DNA: TGTGCCAGCAGCTACCGCCAGCGGGGTTTGTACTTC.

The chain links TRBV5-1 to TRBJ1-6, with TRBD1 identical over 10 bases. CDR1 and CDR2 (germline): SGHRS, YFSETQ. J lost 3 bases, V lost 3 bases, and 3 bases had no gene match. The CDR3 has 16 residues. CDR3 amino acids: CASSSGQGSYNSPLHF. Here the CDR3 DNA reads TGCGCCAGCAGCTCGGGACAGGGGAGCTATAATTCACCCCTCCACTTT.